The 4 T cell receptor beta chains given below trace back to one sample, sequenced in a study of Ad26.COV2.S vaccination and SARS-CoV-2 variants. Treatment noted: 15 to 20 received Ad26.COV2.S at low or high dose, single or two shots; several received placebo; per-sample allocation not given. Day 63 following the first vaccine or placebo injection was when the samples were taken. TCRdb's copy holds only in-frame clones and misses some; the assay was immunoSEQ multiplex PCR. The sample includes about 410,000 clones, roughly 90% seen only once; the top ten take 1.5% to 2%. The material was peripheral blood, obtained in a trial of Ad26.COV2.S vaccine versus placebo. The receptors were sampled from a person aged 18-65 years who received the Ad26.COV2.S COVID-19 vaccine or a placebo.

The chain employs TRBV14 and TRBJ1-2; D gene ambiguous. Trimming removed 4 bases at V and 4 bases at J, with 10 bases between. The germline gives CDR1 SGHDN, CDR2 FVKESK. The CDR3 sequence is 13 residues long. In DNA form, the CDR3 reads TGTGCCAGCAGCCCGCTAGCACTCTATGGCTACACCTTC. Translating it yields CASSPLALYGYTF.

The chain uses TRBV5-6 and TRBJ1-6; D is ambiguous. Trimming removed 0 bases at V and 5 bases at J, with 9 bases between. The V gene's germline CDR1 is SGHDT and CDR2 YYEEEE. This CDR3 is 15 amino acids long. Here the CDR3 DNA reads TGTGCCAGCAGCTTGGGCCCAGCGAATAATTCACCCCTCCACTTT. This encodes CASSLGPANNSPLHF.

Note on this clone: Other DNA sequences in this sample translate to the same CDR3. The rearrangement joins TRBV12-3 or TRBV12-4 to TRBJ1-2, with D possibly TRBD1 on 6 matching bases. The CDR3 loop spans 12 amino acids. Trimming took off 2 bases at V and 5 bases at J, with 6 bases between the two ends. The DNA of the CDR3 is TGTGCCAGCAGTTTAAGGGGGTATGGCTACACCTTC. Its protein is CASSLRGYGYTF.

The rearrangement links TRBV3-1 (or the pseudogene TRBV3-2) to TRBJ2-3, with 9 bases that match TRBD2. The V segment lost 5 bases and the J segment 5 bases; nucleotides outside the gene matches: 8. The CDR3 has 15 amino acids. CDR1 LGHDT and CDR2 YNNKEL come from the germline V gene (reference sequence). CDR3 region: CASSYAGGPIDTQYF. The DNA of the CDR3 is TGTGCCAGCAGCTACGCGGGGGGGCCTATAGATACGCAGTATTTT.